This TCR beta chain was sequenced during a study of blood T cell repertoires in COVID-19. Looking at the study overall: The United States, Italy and Spain were the sources of the acute and convalescent COVID-19 samples.

The CDR3 spans 14 residues. V dropped 2 bases and J dropped 0 bases, with 5 bases sitting between them. CDR1 is KGHSH, CDR2 LQKENI, per germline. Original analysis: For nucleated cells, counts were estimated from reference gene primer amplification. Profiled with immunoSEQ multiplex PCR; TCRdb holds only in-frame clones, not every one. V, J and clone size derive from that table, while D and trimming were established from the DNA sequence. The data hold approximately 120,000 clones, with 85% observed a single time. This clonotype was sampled from a human donor in a cohort sampled during active COVID-19. Specimen: peripheral blood. The J gene is TRBJ1-3, the V gene TRBV18; no reliable D call. The DNA for the CDR3 is TGTGCCAGCTCACCAACCGGCTCTGGAAACACCATATATTTT. Translating it yields CASSPTGSGNTIYF.